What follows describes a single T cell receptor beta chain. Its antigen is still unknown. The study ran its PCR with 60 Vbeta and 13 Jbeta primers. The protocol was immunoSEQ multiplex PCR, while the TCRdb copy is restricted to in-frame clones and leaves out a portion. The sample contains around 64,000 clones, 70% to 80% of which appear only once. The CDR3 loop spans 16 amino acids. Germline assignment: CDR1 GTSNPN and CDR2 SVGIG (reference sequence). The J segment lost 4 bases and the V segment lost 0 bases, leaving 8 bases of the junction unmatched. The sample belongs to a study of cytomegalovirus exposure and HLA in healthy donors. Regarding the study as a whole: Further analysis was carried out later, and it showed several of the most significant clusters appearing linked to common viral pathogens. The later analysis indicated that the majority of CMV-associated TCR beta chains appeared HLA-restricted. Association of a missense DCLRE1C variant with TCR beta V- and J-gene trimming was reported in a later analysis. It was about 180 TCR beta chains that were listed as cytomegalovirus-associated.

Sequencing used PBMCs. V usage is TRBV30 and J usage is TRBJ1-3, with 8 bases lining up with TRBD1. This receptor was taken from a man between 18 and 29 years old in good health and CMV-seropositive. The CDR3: CAWSVRAGGAGNTIYF. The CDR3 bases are TGTGCCTGGAGTGTAAGGGCAGGGGGCGCCGGAAACACCATATATTTT.